The present T cell receptor (beta chain) was sequenced within a study of T cells in Graves' hyperthyroidism and ophthalmopathy. Study at large: Specimen type is peripheral blood, collected at initial diagnosis prior to any treatment.

RNA transcripts yielded amplified TCR beta CDR3 regions. An initial round of RT-PCR targeting the TCR CDR3 relied on the HTBI primer set. TCRdb passed the multiplex PCR reads through MiXCR, listing each CDR3 protein once. This table holds hundreds of thousands of distinct CDR3 sequences, around 16% found once. This CDR3 region has 17 residues. The trim removed 5 bases at V and 0 bases at J, leaving 7 bases unmatched. Germline CDR1 and CDR2: MNHNS and SASEGT. This clonotype was counted at least ten times. The sequence came from a woman aged 40 to 55 with Graves' ophthalmopathy. The sequenced material came from blood. The chain joins TRBV6-1 to TRBJ2-3, with 11 bases matching TRBD2. CDR3 residues: CASSSAGTSGSTDTQYF. The CDR3 DNA reads TGTGCCAGCAGTTCCGCCGGGACTAGCGGTAGCACAGATACGCAGTATTTT.